The next 5 T cell receptor beta chains were all read from a single sample in a study of memory CD4+ T cells and cytomegalovirus serostatus. The sort gate was single viable CD3+CD4+CD8-CD45RO+ cells for memory CD4+ T cells. Profiled with immunoSEQ multiplex PCR; TCRdb holds only in-frame clones, not every one. The table records 35,000 to 50,000 clones, about four fifths of them present only once. What was sequenced was memory CD4+ T cells from blood. These receptors all stem from an adult in good health and CMV-seronegative.

The chain links TRBV4-1 to TRBJ2-7, with 10 bases identical to TRBD1. After removal of 1 base from V and 7 bases from J, the junction contained 4 bases not matched to a gene. In germline, CDR1 is MGHRA, CDR2 YSYEKL. The CDR3 totals 14 residues. As DNA, the CDR3 is TGCGCCAGCAGCCAAGGGACAGGGGGATCAGAGCAGTACTTC. This codes for CASSQGTGGSEQYF.

The chain employs TRBV6-1 and TRBJ2-5, with 9 bases that match TRBD2. J lost 1 base, V lost 3 bases, and 3 bases had no gene match. The CDR3 contains 15 residues. Germline-derived CDR1 and CDR2 are MNHNS and SASEGT. In DNA, the CDR3 is TGTGCCAGCAGTGATAGCGGGAGCTTCCAAGAGACCCAGTACTTC. Its translation is CASSDSGSFQETQYF.

The gene calls are TRBV10-3 and TRBJ2-3; 8 nucleotides line up with TRBD1. Germline-derived CDR1 and CDR2 are ENHRY and SYGVKD. V was pared by 7 bases and J by 1 base, with 7 bases of the junction left unmatched. The CDR3 consists of 15 residues. The DNA of the CDR3 is TGTGCCATCAAGGGTCAGGGACAGGGCACAGATACGCAGTATTTT. Translated: CAIKGQGQGTDTQYF.

The V and J genes are TRBV10-3 and TRBJ2-5; no reliable D call. CDR1 is ENHRY, CDR2 SYGVKD, per germline. V shed 3 bases and J shed 4 bases, with 3 bases lying between them. The CDR3 length is 11 residues. CDR3 sequence: CAISDGETQYF. The CDR3 bases are TGTGCCATCAGTGACGGAGAGACCCAGTACTTC.

V and J are TRBV6-1 and TRBJ1-5; D may be TRBD1 (6 bases). CDR1 and CDR2 (germline): MNHNS, SASEGT. Trimming removed 5 bases at V and 5 bases at J, with 10 bases between. CDR3 length: 13 amino acids. CDR3 coding DNA: TGTGCCAGCAGTCTAGGGGGATATCAGCCCCAGCATTTT. This gives the protein CASSLGGYQPQHF.